The rows below give T cell receptor beta chains drawn from one sample of a study of blood T cell repertoires in COVID-19. TCRdb's table, derived via immunoSEQ multiplex PCR, lists solely in-frame clones and lacks some. This table holds about 290,000 clones, around 89% found once. Sequenced input: peripheral blood. The receptors come from a man aged 35-49 years with acute or convalescent COVID-19. Each CDR3 is given with its conserved first and last residue. The order of the fields is V gene, J gene, clone size, CDR3 length, D gene, CDR3 protein, CDR3 DNA. The D gene is left open where the match is weak. Where a row states a size, it is once, few, many or the class of an expanded clone; other rows omit it.

V gene: TRBV4-1; J gene: TRBJ1-1; clone size: -; CDR3 length: 15; D gene: TRBD1; CDR3 protein: CASSQAEQGYPEAFF; CDR3 DNA: TGCGCCAGCAGCCAAGCCGAACAGGGGTATCCTGAAGCTTTCTTT
V gene: TRBV6-5; J gene: TRBJ1-5; clone size: -; CDR3 length: 13; D gene: -; CDR3 protein: CASLRVGNQPQHF; CDR3 DNA: TGTGCCAGCCTTCGGGTGGGCAATCAGCCCCAGCATTTT
V gene: TRBV6-4; J gene: TRBJ2-3; clone size: few; CDR3 length: 14; D gene: TRBD2; CDR3 protein: CASRGSGGSDTQYF; CDR3 DNA: TGTGCCAGCAGGGGTAGCGGGGGATCAGATACGCAGTATTTT
V gene: TRBV5-1; J gene: TRBJ2-2; clone size: -; CDR3 length: 17; D gene: TRBD1; CDR3 protein: CASSLEPGQGASGELFF; CDR3 DNA: TGCGCCAGCAGCTTGGAACCGGGACAGGGGGCGTCCGGGGAGCTGTTTTTT
V gene: TRBV4-2; J gene: TRBJ1-2; clone size: -; CDR3 length: 15; D gene: TRBD1; CDR3 protein: CASSQGTGLNYGYTF; CDR3 DNA: TGTGCCAGCAGCCAAGGGACAGGGCTAAATTATGGCTACACCTTC
V gene: TRBV5-1; J gene: TRBJ2-1; clone size: -; CDR3 length: 14; D gene: -; CDR3 protein: CASTRSGSYNEQFF; CDR3 DNA: TGCGCCAGTACCCGTAGCGGCTCCTACAATGAGCAGTTCTTC
V gene: TRBV7-3; J gene: TRBJ1-2; clone size: once; CDR3 length: 16; D gene: -; CDR3 protein: CASSLGRPSSNYGYTF; CDR3 DNA: TGTGCCAGCAGCCTCGGGAGGCCATCATCTAACTATGGCTACACCTTC
V gene: TRBV4-2; J gene: TRBJ2-4; clone size: -; CDR3 length: 15; D gene: -; CDR3 protein: CASSQDRVAKNIQYF; CDR3 DNA: TGTGCCAGCAGCCAAGACAGGGTAGCCAAAAACATTCAGTACTTC
V gene: TRBV6-5; J gene: TRBJ2-2; clone size: -; CDR3 length: 12; D gene: -; CDR3 protein: CASSPGAGELFF; CDR3 DNA: TGTGCCAGCAGTCCAGGGGCCGGGGAGCTGTTTTTT
V gene: TRBV24-1; J gene: TRBJ2-1; clone size: few; CDR3 length: 14; D gene: TRBD2; CDR3 protein: CATRAGGGNNEQFF; CDR3 DNA: TGTGCCACCCGTGCCGGGGGGGGAAACAATGAGCAGTTCTTC
V gene: TRBV5-6; J gene: TRBJ1-2; clone size: -; CDR3 length: 13; D gene: -; CDR3 protein: CASSPTGNYGYTF; CDR3 DNA: TGTGCCAGCAGCCCAACAGGGAACTATGGCTACACCTTC
V gene: TRBV5-1; J gene: TRBJ1-1; clone size: -; CDR3 length: 14; D gene: -; CDR3 protein: CASSLNTLNTEAFF; CDR3 DNA: TGCGCCAGCAGCTTGAACACGTTGAACACTGAAGCTTTCTTT
V gene: TRBV30; J gene: TRBJ1-1; clone size: -; CDR3 length: 16; D gene: -; CDR3 protein: CAWSVKIGRGEIEAFF; CDR3 DNA: TGTGCCTGGAGTGTTAAAATTGGCAGGGGAGAGATTGAAGCTTTCTTT
V gene: TRBV2; J gene: TRBJ1-1; clone size: -; CDR3 length: 15; D gene: -; CDR3 protein: CASSEAREEGTEAFF; CDR3 DNA: TGTGCCAGCAGTGAGGCCAGGGAAGAAGGGACTGAAGCTTTCTTT
V gene: TRBV6-5; J gene: TRBJ1-6; clone size: -; CDR3 length: 13; D gene: -; CDR3 protein: CASRWTVNSPLHF; CDR3 DNA: TGTGCCAGCAGGTGGACAGTTAATTCACCCCTCCACTTT
V gene: TRBV14; J gene: TRBJ1-3; clone size: -; CDR3 length: 15; D gene: -; CDR3 protein: CASSQVSLSGNTIYF; CDR3 DNA: TGTGCCAGCAGCCAAGTGAGCCTCTCTGGAAACACCATATATTTT
V gene: TRBV15; J gene: TRBJ1-6; clone size: -; CDR3 length: 16; D gene: TRBD1; CDR3 protein: CATSRDVTGGNSPLHF; CDR3 DNA: TGTGCCACCAGCAGAGATGTTACAGGGGGGAATTCACCCCTCCACTTT
V gene: TRBV24-1; J gene: TRBJ1-5; clone size: -; CDR3 length: 13; D gene: -; CDR3 protein: CATSDSSNQPQHF; CDR3 DNA: TGTGCCACCAGTGACAGTAGCAATCAGCCCCAGCATTTT
V gene: TRBV19; J gene: TRBJ2-1; clone size: -; CDR3 length: 18; D gene: -; CDR3 protein: CASSRGHMGVSSYNEQFF; CDR3 DNA: TGTGCCAGTAGTAGGGGACACATGGGGGTGAGCTCCTACAATGAGCAGTTCTTC
V gene: TRBV14; J gene: TRBJ2-4; clone size: -; CDR3 length: 16; D gene: TRBD2; CDR3 protein: CASSQVGGGAINIQYF; CDR3 DNA: TGTGCCAGCAGCCAAGTAGGCGGGGGGGCCATAAACATTCAGTACTTC
V gene: TRBV2; J gene: TRBJ1-2; clone size: -; CDR3 length: 13; D gene: TRBD1; CDR3 protein: CASSGTGFYGYTF; CDR3 DNA: TGTGCCAGCAGTGGGACAGGGTTCTATGGCTACACCTTC
V gene: TRBV10-3; J gene: TRBJ2-5; clone size: once; CDR3 length: 13; D gene: TRBD1; CDR3 protein: CAISGRGQETQYF; CDR3 DNA: TGTGCCATCAGTGGCAGGGGGCAAGAGACCCAGTACTTC
V gene: TRBV24-1; J gene: TRBJ2-2; clone size: -; CDR3 length: 17; D gene: -; CDR3 protein: CATSDPSLAANTGELFF; CDR3 DNA: TGTGCCACCAGTGATCCCAGTTTGGCGGCGAACACCGGGGAGCTGTTTTTT
V gene: TRBV2; J gene: TRBJ1-1; clone size: once; CDR3 length: 15; D gene: -; CDR3 protein: CASIPSEVNNAEAFF; CDR3 DNA: TGTGCCAGCATCCCCTCGGAGGTTAATAACGCTGAAGCTTTCTTT
V gene: TRBV14; J gene: TRBJ1-2; clone size: -; CDR3 length: 13; D gene: TRBD1; CDR3 protein: CASSQGQGYGYTF; CDR3 DNA: TGTGCCAGCAGCCAAGGACAGGGGTATGGCTACACCTTC
V gene: TRBV6-5; J gene: TRBJ1-1; clone size: -; CDR3 length: 13; D gene: -; CDR3 protein: CASSSAGFLPSFF; CDR3 DNA: TGTGCCAGCAGCTCGGCCGGGTTCCTTCCATCTTTCTTT
V gene: TRBV29-1; J gene: TRBJ2-7; clone size: once; CDR3 length: 13; D gene: -; CDR3 protein: CSVEEVGQGKQYF; CDR3 DNA: TGCAGCGTTGAAGAGGTAGGGCAGGGTAAGCAGTACTTC
V gene: TRBV12-3/TRBV12-4; J gene: TRBJ1-3; clone size: -; CDR3 length: 13; D gene: -; CDR3 protein: CASSLAAGNTIYF; CDR3 DNA: TGTGCCAGCAGTTTGGCGGCAGGAAACACCATATATTTT
V gene: TRBV3-1/TRBV3-2; J gene: TRBJ2-1; clone size: -; CDR3 length: 18; D gene: TRBD2; CDR3 protein: CASSPGLAGVITARQQFF; CDR3 DNA: TGTGCCAGCAGCCCCGGACTAGCGGGGGTGATCACCGCTCGACAGCAGTTCTTC
V gene: TRBV10-3; J gene: TRBJ1-2; clone size: -; CDR3 length: 13; D gene: -; CDR3 protein: CAISTAFLYGYTF; CDR3 DNA: TGTGCCATCAGCACAGCTTTTCTCTATGGCTACACCTTC
V gene: TRBV30; J gene: TRBJ2-7; clone size: once; CDR3 length: 12; D gene: -; CDR3 protein: CAWSVEGYEQYF; CDR3 DNA: TGTGCCTGGAGTGTAGAGGGCTACGAGCAGTACTTC
V gene: TRBV13; J gene: TRBJ2-7; clone size: -; CDR3 length: 15; D gene: TRBD2; CDR3 protein: CASSLVSGGWHEQYF; CDR3 DNA: TGTGCCAGCAGCTTAGTTAGCGGGGGATGGCACGAGCAGTACTTC
V gene: TRBV3-1/TRBV3-2; J gene: TRBJ2-1; clone size: once; CDR3 length: 15; D gene: TRBD1; CDR3 protein: CASKSTGAVYNEQFF; CDR3 DNA: TGTGCCAGCAAATCGACAGGGGCCGTTTACAATGAGCAGTTCTTC
V gene: TRBV6-1; J gene: TRBJ2-6; clone size: -; CDR3 length: 16; D gene: -; CDR3 protein: CASSESTLTGANVLTF; CDR3 DNA: TGTGCCAGCAGTGAATCGACATTAACTGGGGCCAACGTCCTGACTTTC
V gene: TRBV5-6; J gene: TRBJ2-2; clone size: -; CDR3 length: 14; D gene: -; CDR3 protein: CASSLRGNTGELFF; CDR3 DNA: TGTGCCAGCAGCTTGAGAGGGAACACCGGGGAGCTGTTTTTT
V gene: TRBV19; J gene: TRBJ2-1; clone size: -; CDR3 length: 13; D gene: -; CDR3 protein: CASSAHRDNEQFF; CDR3 DNA: TGTGCCAGCTCCGCCCACAGGGACAATGAGCAGTTCTTC
V gene: TRBV24-1; J gene: TRBJ2-2; clone size: -; CDR3 length: 17; D gene: -; CDR3 protein: CATSDLRTSGDTGELFF; CDR3 DNA: TGTGCCACCAGTGATTTAAGGACTTCTGGAGACACCGGGGAGCTGTTTTTT
V gene: TRBV2; J gene: TRBJ2-5; clone size: -; CDR3 length: 15; D gene: -; CDR3 protein: CASTSEQGLYETQYF; CDR3 DNA: TGTGCCAGCACAAGCGAACAGGGCCTTTACGAGACCCAGTACTTC
V gene: TRBV6-5; J gene: TRBJ1-6; clone size: -; CDR3 length: 14; D gene: -; CDR3 protein: CASSYKLYNSPLHF; CDR3 DNA: TGTGCCAGCAGTTACAAGCTCTATAATTCACCCCTCCACTTT
V gene: TRBV5-5; J gene: TRBJ1-4; clone size: few; CDR3 length: 14; D gene: -; CDR3 protein: CASTVPYYNEKLFF; CDR3 DNA: TGTGCCAGCACCGTCCCCTACTATAATGAAAAACTGTTTTTT
V gene: TRBV30; J gene: TRBJ1-1; clone size: -; CDR3 length: 17; D gene: TRBD1; CDR3 protein: CAWSVYGQGGFNTEAFF; CDR3 DNA: TGTGCCTGGAGTGTATATGGACAGGGAGGTTTTAACACTGAAGCTTTCTTT
V gene: TRBV9; J gene: TRBJ2-1; clone size: -; CDR3 length: 13; D gene: -; CDR3 protein: CASSVVDGNEQFF; CDR3 DNA: TGTGCCAGCAGCGTAGTTGACGGGAATGAGCAGTTCTTC
V gene: TRBV6-5; J gene: TRBJ1-1; clone size: -; CDR3 length: 13; D gene: -; CDR3 protein: CASVQGLVAEAFF; CDR3 DNA: TGTGCCAGCGTTCAGGGACTTGTCGCTGAAGCTTTCTTT
V gene: TRBV2; J gene: TRBJ2-1; clone size: few; CDR3 length: 15; D gene: TRBD2; CDR3 protein: CASSASGGSYNEQFF; CDR3 DNA: TGTGCCAGCAGTGCGAGCGGGGGCTCCTACAATGAGCAGTTCTTC
V gene: TRBV5-1; J gene: TRBJ1-2; clone size: -; CDR3 length: 12; D gene: -; CDR3 protein: CASSLEGHGYTF; CDR3 DNA: TGCGCCAGCAGCTTGGAGGGGCACGGCTACACCTTC
V gene: TRBV5-1; J gene: TRBJ2-3; clone size: -; CDR3 length: 16; D gene: TRBD1; CDR3 protein: CASSTRTGIHTDTQYF; CDR3 DNA: TGCGCCAGCAGCACCCGGACAGGGATCCACACAGATACGCAGTATTTT
V gene: TRBV3-1/TRBV3-2; J gene: TRBJ1-2; clone size: -; CDR3 length: 13; D gene: -; CDR3 protein: CASSQAANYGYTF; CDR3 DNA: TGTGCCAGCAGCCAAGCAGCTAACTATGGCTACACCTTC
V gene: TRBV7-2; J gene: TRBJ2-2; clone size: -; CDR3 length: 17; D gene: TRBD2; CDR3 protein: CASSLGSSGGGTGELFF; CDR3 DNA: TGTGCCAGCAGCTTAGGATCTAGCGGGGGGGGCACCGGGGAGCTGTTTTTT
V gene: TRBV11-2; J gene: TRBJ1-2; clone size: -; CDR3 length: 13; D gene: -; CDR3 protein: CASSLSLAGGYTF; CDR3 DNA: TGTGCCAGCAGCTTATCGTTAGCAGGGGGCTACACCTTC
V gene: TRBV5-5; J gene: TRBJ2-7; clone size: -; CDR3 length: 12; D gene: -; CDR3 protein: CASSLATVEQYF; CDR3 DNA: TGTGCCAGCAGCTTGGCCACAGTCGAGCAGTACTTC
V gene: TRBV11-2; J gene: TRBJ1-2; clone size: -; CDR3 length: 16; D gene: -; CDR3 protein: CASSLIRTTPSYGYTF; CDR3 DNA: TGTGCCAGCAGCTTAATACGGACAACCCCCAGCTATGGCTACACCTTC
V gene: TRBV6-5; J gene: TRBJ2-7; clone size: -; CDR3 length: 14; D gene: -; CDR3 protein: CASMPDRLIDEQYF; CDR3 DNA: TGTGCCAGCATGCCGGACAGATTAATAGACGAGCAGTACTTC
V gene: TRBV3-1/TRBV3-2; J gene: TRBJ1-6; clone size: -; CDR3 length: 15; D gene: TRBD1; CDR3 protein: CASSQGYRGEWPLHF; CDR3 DNA: TGTGCCAGCAGCCAAGGGTACAGGGGAGAATGGCCCCTCCACTTT
V gene: TRBV7-2; J gene: TRBJ2-3; clone size: -; CDR3 length: 15; D gene: -; CDR3 protein: CASRDPGLFTDTQYF; CDR3 DNA: TGTGCCAGCAGGGATCCGGGACTCTTCACAGATACGCAGTATTTT
V gene: TRBV18; J gene: TRBJ1-1; clone size: once; CDR3 length: 14; D gene: -; CDR3 protein: CASSPPTGFTEAFF; CDR3 DNA: TGTGCCAGCTCACCACCTACAGGGTTCACTGAAGCTTTCTTT